Shown below are 30 T cell receptor beta chains from a single sample sequenced in a study of blood T cell repertoires in COVID-19. Method: immunoSEQ multiplex PCR; TCRdb's copy keeps in-frame clones and lacks some. The profile shows fewer than 250,000 clones, around four fifths of them singletons. What was sequenced was peripheral blood. The source is a woman between 55 and 75 years old with active or convalescent COVID-19.

The chain recombines TRBV28 with TRBJ1-6; D unresolved. The CDR3 length is 14 residues. V lost 3 bases to trimming and J lost 7 bases, with 10 bases between them. Germline assignment: CDR1 MDHEN and CDR2 SYDVKM. The CDR3 region is CASSFILRNSPLHF. CDR3 bases: TGTGCCAGCAGTTTCATTCTAAGAAATTCACCCCTCCACTTT.

This clone has a handful of counts. The V call is TRBV19, the J call TRBJ1-5; D perhaps matches TRBD1 (6 bases). Trimming took off 4 bases at V and 3 bases at J, with 10 bases between the two ends. CDR1 is LNHDA and CDR2 is SQIVND in the germline V gene (reference sequence). This CDR3 comprises 14 residues. The CDR3 sequence is CASSTHRANQPQHF. The CDR3 DNA sequence: TGTGCCAGTAGTACCCACAGGGCCAATCAGCCCCAGCATTTT. Together with reference TRBV19 and TRBJ1-5, the CDR3 gives the full variable domain: DGGITQSPKYLFRKEGQNVTLSCEQNLNHDAMYWYRQDPGQGLRLIYYSQIVNDFQKGDIAEGYSVSREKKESFPLTVTSAQKNPTAFYLCASSTHRANQPQHFGDGTRLSIL.

The V call is TRBV7-2, the J call TRBJ2-1, with TRBD2 matching 9 bases. The V segment lost 1 base and the J segment 12 bases; nucleotides outside the gene matches: 4. The CDR3 loop spans 13 amino acids. Germline V gene sequence: CDR1 SGHTA, CDR2 FQGNSA. The CDR3 sequence: CASSLGGGAGQFF. CDR3 DNA: TGTGCCAGCAGCTTAGGCGGGGGGGCCGGGCAGTTCTTC.

This chain uses TRBV29-1 with TRBJ1-1; 9 positions match TRBD1. V shed 4 bases and J 7 bases; nucleotides not matched to a gene: 4. The CDR3 is 12 residues long. CDR1 is SQVTM, CDR2 ANQGSEA, per germline. The DNA for the CDR3 is TGCAGCGTTGGACAGGGGGGATTTGAAGCTTTCTTT. It yields the protein CSVGQGGFEAFF.

This clone was found once. The chain recombines TRBV5-8 with TRBJ2-4, with D maybe TRBD2 (5 bases). This CDR3 region has 16 residues. V gave up 2 bases and J gave up 0 bases, with 12 bases separating them. Germline-derived CDR1 and CDR2 are SGHTS and YDEGEE. The CDR3 protein is CASSFAAEVAKNIQYF. The CDR3 bases are TGTGCCAGCAGCTTCGCGGCGGAGGTAGCCAAAAACATTCAGTACTTC.

V is TRBV7-3 and J is TRBJ1-1; 9 bases agree with TRBD1. CDR3 length: 18 amino acids. The ends lost 4 bases at V and 4 bases at J; junction bases unmatched: 16. Per the germline V gene, CDR1 is SGHTA and CDR2 is FQGTGA. This chain's CDR3 is CASSSERPGQGSSTEAFF. The CDR3 DNA reads TGTGCCAGCAGCTCAGAACGACCCGGACAGGGGTCCAGCACTGAAGCTTTCTTT.

This clone occurred a few times. V usage is TRBV19 and J usage is TRBJ1-1; D remains ambiguous. V lost 4 bases to trimming and J lost 12 bases, with 12 bases between them. The CDR3 is 11 amino acids. Germline V gene sequence: CDR1 LNHDA, CDR2 SQIVND (reference sequence). In DNA form, the CDR3 reads TGTGCCAGTAGTACAGACCTCGGGTCTTTCTTT. It translates to CASSTDLGSFF.

This clone was observed a single time. The V and J genes are TRBV19 and TRBJ1-5; 8 nucleotides align to TRBD1. The CDR3 is 13 amino acids. The J segment lost 4 bases and the V segment lost 10 bases, leaving 6 bases of the junction unmatched. Germline CDR1 is LNHDA and CDR2 is SQIVND (reference sequence). CDR3 sequence reads: CATAGTGNQPQHF. CDR3 in DNA: TGTGCCACAGCCGGGACAGGTAATCAGCCCCAGCATTTT.

The chain recombines TRBV11-2 with TRBJ2-1; TRBD2 might be the D (6 bases). Between the trimmed V and J ends, which lost 0 bases and 13 bases, there was a span of 13 bases. CDR3 length equals 13 residues. Germline V gene sequence: CDR1 SGHAT, CDR2 FQNNGV. Written as DNA, the CDR3 is TGTGCCAGCAGCTTAGAGGGGGGAATTCGACAGTTCTTC. Protein: CASSLEGGIRQFF.

A note on this clone: Other DNA sequences in the same sample also yield this CDR3. The V gene is TRBV4-1, the J gene TRBJ1-2; 9 bases map to TRBD1. The CDR3 is 13 residues long. V was pared by 6 bases and J by 5 bases, with 4 bases of the junction left unmatched. Germline loops: CDR1 MGHRA, CDR2 YSYEKL. The CDR3 DNA follows: TGCGCCAGCAGTCGAGACAGGGGGTATGGCTACACCTTC. It codes for CASSRDRGYGYTF.

In DNA form, the CDR3 reads TGTGCCAGCAGCAGCAGGGGGCCCCTGACTTTC. This gives the protein CASSSRGPLTF. The rearrangement joins TRBV5-6 to TRBJ2-6, with 8 bases identical to TRBD1. V shed 4 bases and J 15 bases; nucleotides not matched to a gene: 3. This CDR3 is built from 11 residues. Germline loops: CDR1 SGHDT, CDR2 YYEEEE.

This chain uses TRBV2 with TRBJ2-2; 10 nucleotides line up with TRBD2. V shed 3 bases and J 4 bases; nucleotides not matched to a gene: 5. The CDR3 runs to 16 residues. Germline V lookup: CDR1 SNHLY, CDR2 FYNNEI. CDR3 region: CASSDLAGVGTGELFF. For the CDR3, the DNA is TGTGCCAGCAGTGATCTAGCGGGAGTGGGCACCGGGGAGCTGTTTTTT.

CDR3 nucleotides: TGTGCCAGTAGTATTGGCGGTACGGGGGTTGAAGCTTTCTTT. It is translated as CASSIGGTGVEAFF. The J gene is TRBJ1-1, the V gene TRBV19, with D possibly being TRBD1 (5 bases). Germline CDR1 and CDR2: LNHDA and SQIVND (reference sequence). The CDR3 sequence is 14 residues long. Deletions cut 3 bases from V and 7 bases from J, with 15 bases between.

The chain uses TRBV10-3 and TRBJ2-1; D might be TRBD2 (6 bases). V was shortened by 3 bases and J by 15 bases, with 12 bases between the two germline ends. The CDR3 runs to 11 residues. CDR1 and CDR2 (germline): ENHRY, SYGVKD. CDR3 loop: CAISDPGRPFF. The CDR3 nucleotides read TGTGCCATCAGTGACCCCGGGAGACCGTTCTTC.

V usage is TRBV6-5 and J usage is TRBJ2-5; perhaps TRBD1 as D (8 bases). The CDR3 length is 15 residues. The germline V and J ends were trimmed by 2 bases and 7 bases, with 17 bases remaining between them. The germline V gene encodes CDR1 MNHEY and CDR2 SVGAGI. Here the CDR3 DNA reads TGTGCCAGCAGTTACCAGGGACAGGCGGGAGTGACCCAGTACTTC. It encodes CASSYQGQAGVTQYF.

This sequence joins TRBV3-1 (or the pseudogene TRBV3-2) and TRBJ2-3; D perhaps matches TRBD2 (5 bases). This CDR3 contains 14 residues. Trimming took 4 bases from V and 2 from J, leaving 10 bases between them. Germline values: CDR1 LGHDT, CDR2 YNNKEL (reference sequence). DNA of the CDR3: TGTGCCAGCAGCCCAGCGACTAACACAGATACGCAGTATTTT. It is translated as CASSPATNTDTQYF.

CDR3 region: CASTLEGHMNTEAFF. The CDR3 DNA reads as TGCGCCAGCACCCTTGAGGGCCACATGAACACTGAAGCTTTCTTT. The V call is TRBV5-1, the J call TRBJ1-1; D call uncertain. This CDR3 is 15 amino acids long. Trimming pared 6 bases from V and 0 bases from J, leaving 15 bases between. Germline lookup yields CDR1 SGHRS and CDR2 YFSETQ. The whole variable domain, remainder taken from reference TRBV5-1 and TRBJ1-1, is KAGVTQTPRYLIKTRGQQVTLSCSPISGHRSVSWYQQTPGQGLQFLFEYFSETQRNKGNFPGRFSGRQFSNSRSEMNVSTLELGDSALYLCASTLEGHMNTEAFFGQGTRLTVV.

The chain has TRBV18 and TRBJ2-3; unclear D gene. Germline V gene lookup returns CDR1 KGHSH and CDR2 LQKENI. V was shortened by 0 bases and J by 6 bases, with 10 bases between the two germline ends. The CDR3 is 14 residues long. CDR3: CASSPPALPDTQYF. As DNA, the CDR3 is TGTGCCAGCTCACCACCGGCCCTGCCGGATACGCAGTATTTT. Full variable domain (remainder filled in from reference TRBV18 and TRBJ2-3): NAGVMQNPRHLVRRRGQEARLRCSPMKGHSHVYWYRQLPEEGLKFMVYLQKENIIDESGMPKERFSAEFPKEGPSILRIQQVVRGDSAAYFCASSPPALPDTQYFGPGTRLTVL.

This clone has just one count. The rearrangement joins TRBV7-2 to TRBJ2-1; 10 bases match TRBD2. The V gene end was trimmed by 4 bases and the J gene end by 4 bases; junction bases not matched to a gene: 4. Germline V gene sequence: CDR1 SGHTA, CDR2 FQGNSA. CDR3 length: 15 residues. CDR3 residues: CASSSTSGTYNEQFF. The CDR3 nucleotides read TGTGCCAGCAGCTCCACTAGCGGGACGTACAATGAGCAGTTCTTC.

The rearrangement links TRBV5-5 to TRBJ1-2; TRBD1 agrees at 8 bases. V shed 0 bases, J shed 5 bases, and the junction held 6 bases outside the gene matches. This CDR3 spans 15 amino acids. CDR1 is SGHKS, CDR2 YYEKEE, per germline (reference sequence). CDR3 bases: TGTGCCAGCAGCTTGGTGCAGGGGGCTGGGTATGGCTACACCTTC. Translating gives CASSLVQGAGYGYTF.

The chain uses TRBV7-9 and TRBJ1-4; tentatively, D is TRBD1 (5 bases). Trimming took off 6 bases at V and 8 bases at J, with 13 bases between the two ends. Germline V gene lookup returns CDR1 SEHNR and CDR2 FQNEAQ (reference sequence). CDR3 length: 13 residues. Here the CDR3 DNA reads TGTGCCAGCAGAGATCAGGGTGTCGAAAAACTGTTTTTT. Its translation is CASRDQGVEKLFF. Looking up the rest from reference TRBV7-9 and TRBJ1-4 gives the full variable domain: DTGVSQNPRHKITKRGQNVTFRCDPISEHNRLYWYRQTLGQGPEFLTYFQNEAQLEKSRLLSDRFSAERPKGSFSTLEIQRTEQGDSAMYLCASRDQGVEKLFFGSGTQLSVL.

V is TRBV7-9 and J is TRBJ2-5; TRBD2 aligns across 14 bases. Losses at the gene ends were 5 bases for V and 4 bases for J; bases not matched to a gene: 3. The CDR3 is 15 residues long. Germline V gene data show CDR1 as SEHNR and CDR2 as FQNEAQ (reference sequence). The CDR3 DNA is TGTGCCAGCAGCCTTGGACTAGCGGGGGGAGAGACCCAGTACTTC. This gives the protein CASSLGLAGGETQYF.

The chain has TRBV24-1 and TRBJ1-5, with TRBD1 as a possible D gene (5 bases). The V gene lost 2 bases and the J gene lost 8 bases, with 15 bases spanning the gap. The CDR3 is 15 residues long. Germline loops: CDR1 KGHDR, CDR2 SFDVKD. CDR3 in amino acids: CATSDSVRGPEPQHF. CDR3 nucleotide sequence: TGTGCCACCAGTGATTCAGTAAGGGGTCCGGAGCCCCAGCATTTT.

This clone has more than one count but fewer than ten. The chain links TRBV14 to TRBJ2-3, with 8 bases lining up with TRBD2. With 4 bases clipped from V and 6 bases from J, the junction kept 6 bases outside the gene matches. Germline V lookup: CDR1 SGHDN, CDR2 FVKESK. The CDR3 loop spans 14 amino acids. The chain's CDR3 is CASSRDSGADTQYF. The CDR3, as DNA: TGTGCCAGCAGCCGGGATAGCGGGGCGGATACGCAGTATTTT.

This chain links TRBV6-1 with TRBJ1-2; 8 bases fit TRBD1. With 3 bases clipped from V and 5 bases from J, the junction kept 8 bases outside the gene matches. The CDR3 has 15 amino acids. Germline CDR1 is MNHNS and CDR2 is SASEGT. The CDR3 sequence: CASSDLMTGVYGYTF. CDR3 nucleotides: TGTGCCAGCAGTGACCTTATGACAGGGGTATATGGCTACACCTTC.

The rearrangement joins TRBV30 to TRBJ2-1; 13 bases align to TRBD2. The trim removed 3 bases at V and 7 bases at J, leaving 3 bases unmatched. The germline gives CDR1 GTSNPN, CDR2 SVGIG (reference sequence). The CDR3 totals 14 residues. The CDR3 protein is CAWRGLAGWNEQFF. CDR3 coding DNA: TGTGCCTGGAGGGGACTAGCGGGATGGAATGAGCAGTTCTTC.

V usage is TRBV2 and J usage is TRBJ2-1, with D possibly matching TRBD2 (6 bases). V lost 8 bases and J lost 4, with 18 bases in between. The CDR3 covers 15 residues. Germline CDR1 SNHLY, CDR2 FYNNEI. The CDR3 nucleotides read TGTGCCAGCCATACCAGGGAGGAGCGGTACAATGAGCAGTTCTTC. Translating gives CASHTREERYNEQFF.

J is TRBJ2-1 and V is TRBV5-1, with 11 bases matching TRBD2. The germline V gene has CDR1 SGHRS and CDR2 YFSETQ. CDR3 length: 16 amino acids. V lost 3 bases, J lost 6 bases, and 8 bases stayed unmatched. The CDR3 sequence is CASSSTLAGGINEQFF. The CDR3 region has the DNA TGCGCCAGCAGCTCTACCCTAGCGGGAGGAATCAATGAGCAGTTCTTC.

V is TRBV5-8 and J is TRBJ2-7; the match to TRBD1 covers 7 bases. V shed 4 bases, J shed 3 bases, and the junction held 16 bases outside the gene matches. Germline CDR1 reads SGHTS; CDR2 reads YDEGEE. The CDR3 spans 17 residues. CDR3 nucleotide sequence: TGTGCCAGCAGCAGAACCCGGGACAGTCGTCCGGACTACGAGCAGTACGTC. It translates to CASSRTRDSRPDYEQYV.

The chain combines TRBV6-4 with TRBJ1-1, with 9 bases lining up with TRBD1. CDR1 and CDR2 from the germline V gene are MRHNA and SNTAGT. Trimming took 6 bases from V and 8 from J; bases not matched to a gene: 10. The CDR3 is 14 residues long. CDR3 sequence (DNA): TGTGCCAGCAGATTTACGGACAGGGGTGGAGAAGCTTTCTTT. It specifies CASRFTDRGGEAFF.